The 7 T cell receptor beta chains given below trace back to one sample, sequenced in a study of cytomegalovirus exposure and HLA in healthy donors. The study ran its PCR with 60 Vbeta and 13 Jbeta primers. Profiling relied on immunoSEQ multiplex PCR, and the TCRdb table lists in-frame clones only, not all of them. The sample yields a few hundred thousand clones, about 70% seen once. The sample taken for sequencing was PBMCs. These receptor sequences come from a woman in her twenties or thirties in good health and CMV-seronegative.

This chain uses TRBV30 with TRBJ1-1, with D perhaps matching TRBD1 (5 bases). There are 15 residues in the CDR3. V was pared by 3 bases and J by 1 base, with 15 bases between. CDR1 is GTSNPN and CDR2 is SVGIG in the germline V gene (reference sequence). The CDR3 DNA follows: TGTGCCTGGAGGGGGGGTGGGGCCCCGAACACTGAAGCTTTCTTT. This codes for CAWRGGGAPNTEAFF.

This clone has only one observation. The J gene is TRBJ2-1, the V gene TRBV7-2, with D perhaps matching TRBD2 (5 bases). Germline CDR1 reads SGHTA; CDR2 reads FQGNSA. The V and J ends lost 3 bases and 4 bases respectively, with 13 bases between them. This CDR3 is 15 amino acids long. The CDR3 DNA reads as TGTGCCAGCAGCTTGGAGGCGATAGGGTACAATGAGCAGTTCTTC. Its translation: CASSLEAIGYNEQFF.

V is TRBV5-1 and J is TRBJ2-5; 9 nucleotides match TRBD1. The DNA end lines up better with TRBJ2-7; the J call may be wrong. This CDR3 is built from 14 residues. CDR1 and CDR2 (germline): SGHRS, YFSETQ. The CDR3 loop is CASSLGDRVYEQYF. DNA of the CDR3: TGCGCCAGCAGCTTGGGGGACAGGGTTTACGAGCAGTACTTC.

This clone was seen only a few times. The chain links TRBV5-6 to TRBJ1-4; D uncertain. CDR3 size: 13 residues. Germline CDR1 reads SGHDT; CDR2 reads YYEEEE. Trimming removed 0 bases from V and 10 bases from J, with 10 bases in between. The CDR3 DNA reads TGTGCCAGCAGCTTGGGTCAGGAGGGAAAACTGTTTTTT. It is translated as CASSLGQEGKLFF.

This clone was counted only a few times. The CDR3 bases are TGTGCCAGCAGCTTACGATCGACAGGGAGCTATGGCTACACCTTC. It translates to CASSLRSTGSYGYTF. The chain uses TRBV7-9 and TRBJ1-2; 7 positions match TRBD1. Germline values: CDR1 SEHNR, CDR2 FQNEAQ (reference sequence). Trimming at V came to 2 bases and at J to 4 bases, leaving 7 bases not matched to a gene. The CDR3 consists of 15 residues.

The genes are TRBV19 and TRBJ2-2; D unresolved. CDR3 length equals 16 residues. Per the germline V gene, CDR1 is LNHDA and CDR2 is SQIVND (reference sequence). V was trimmed by 6 bases and J by 8 bases, leaving 22 bases between them. DNA for the CDR3: TGTGCCAGTAGCTCCCTTTCCGGGTCCTATATTGGGGAGCTGTTTTTT. Encoded protein: CASSSLSGSYIGELFF.

This clone appeared once. The chain employs TRBV7-6 and TRBJ2-3, with a tentative D call TRBD2 (6 bases). The germline CDR1 and CDR2 sequences are SGHVS and FNYEAQ. The CDR3 has 16 residues. V shed 2 bases and J shed 0 bases, with 12 bases lying between them. The CDR3 DNA reads TGTGCCAGCAGCTTACTCGCGAGCGGGAGCACAGATACGCAGTATTTT. This encodes CASSLLASGSTDTQYF.